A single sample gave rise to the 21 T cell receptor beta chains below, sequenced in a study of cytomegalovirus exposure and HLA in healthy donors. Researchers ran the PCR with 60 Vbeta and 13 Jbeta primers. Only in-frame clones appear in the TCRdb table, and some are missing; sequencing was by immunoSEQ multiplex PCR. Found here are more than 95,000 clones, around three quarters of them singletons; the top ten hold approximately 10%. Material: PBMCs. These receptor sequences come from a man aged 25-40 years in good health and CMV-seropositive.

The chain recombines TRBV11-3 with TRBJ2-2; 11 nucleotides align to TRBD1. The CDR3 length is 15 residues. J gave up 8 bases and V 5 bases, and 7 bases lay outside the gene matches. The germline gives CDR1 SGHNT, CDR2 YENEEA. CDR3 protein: CASSPGQGALGELFF. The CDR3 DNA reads TGTGCCAGCAGCCCCGGACAGGGGGCTTTAGGGGAGCTGTTTTTT.

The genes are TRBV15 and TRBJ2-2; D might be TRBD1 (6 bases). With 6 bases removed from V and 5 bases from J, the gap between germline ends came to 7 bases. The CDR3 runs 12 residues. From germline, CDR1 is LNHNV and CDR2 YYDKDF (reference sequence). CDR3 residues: CATRRGTGELFF. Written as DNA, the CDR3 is TGTGCCACCAGGAGGGGGACCGGGGAGCTGTTTTTT.

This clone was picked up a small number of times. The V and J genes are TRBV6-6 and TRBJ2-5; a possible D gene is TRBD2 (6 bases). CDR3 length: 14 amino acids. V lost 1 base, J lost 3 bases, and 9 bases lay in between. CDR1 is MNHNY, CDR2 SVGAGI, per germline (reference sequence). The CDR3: CASSYWGGKETQYF. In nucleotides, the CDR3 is TGTGCCAGCAGTTACTGGGGAGGAAAAGAGACCCAGTACTTC.

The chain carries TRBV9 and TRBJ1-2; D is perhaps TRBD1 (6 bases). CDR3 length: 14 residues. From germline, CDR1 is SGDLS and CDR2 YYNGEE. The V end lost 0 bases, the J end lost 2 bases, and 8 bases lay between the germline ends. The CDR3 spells CASSVAQGNYGYTF. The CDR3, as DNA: TGTGCCAGCAGCGTAGCCCAGGGGAACTATGGCTACACCTTC. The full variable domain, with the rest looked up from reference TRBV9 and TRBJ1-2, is DSGVTQTPKHLITATGQRVTLRCSPRSGDLSVYWYQQSLDQGLQFLIQYYNGEERAKGNILERFSAQQFPDLHSELNLSSLELGDSALYFCASSVAQGNYGYTFGSGTRLTVV.

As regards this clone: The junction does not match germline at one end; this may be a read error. As DNA, the CDR3 is TGTGCCAGCAGCTCAGGGGGCCGCCAACACTTC. Translating it yields CASSSGGRQHF. The chain links TRBV2 to TRBJ2-7, with TRBD1 identical over 8 bases. Germline loops: CDR1 SNHLY, CDR2 FYNNEI. There are 11 residues in the CDR3.

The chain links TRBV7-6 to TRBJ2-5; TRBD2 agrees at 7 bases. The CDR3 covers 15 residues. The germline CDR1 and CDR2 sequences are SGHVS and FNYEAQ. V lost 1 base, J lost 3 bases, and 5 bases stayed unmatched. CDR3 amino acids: CASSLVASGEETQYF. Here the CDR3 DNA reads TGTGCCAGCAGCTTAGTCGCTAGCGGAGAAGAGACCCAGTACTTC.

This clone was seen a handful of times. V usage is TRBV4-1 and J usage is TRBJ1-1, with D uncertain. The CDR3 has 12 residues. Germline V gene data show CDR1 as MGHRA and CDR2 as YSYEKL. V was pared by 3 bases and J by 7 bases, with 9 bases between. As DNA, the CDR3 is TGCGCCAGCAGCCATCCTCGGGGTGAAGCTTTCTTT. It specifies CASSHPRGEAFF.

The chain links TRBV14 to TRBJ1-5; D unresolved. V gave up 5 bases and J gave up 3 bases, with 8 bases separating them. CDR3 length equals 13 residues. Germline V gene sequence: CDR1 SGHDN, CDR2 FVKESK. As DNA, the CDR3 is TGTGCCAGCAGCGCAGGTCCCAATCAGCCCCAGCATTTT. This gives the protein CASSAGPNQPQHF.

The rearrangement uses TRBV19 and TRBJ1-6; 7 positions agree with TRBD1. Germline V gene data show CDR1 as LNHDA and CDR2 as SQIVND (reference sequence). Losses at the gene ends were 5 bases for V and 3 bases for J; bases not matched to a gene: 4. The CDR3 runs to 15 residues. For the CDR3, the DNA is TGTGCCAGTAGTTCAGGGGGAAACTATAATTCACCCCTCCACTTT. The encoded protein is CASSSGGNYNSPLHF.

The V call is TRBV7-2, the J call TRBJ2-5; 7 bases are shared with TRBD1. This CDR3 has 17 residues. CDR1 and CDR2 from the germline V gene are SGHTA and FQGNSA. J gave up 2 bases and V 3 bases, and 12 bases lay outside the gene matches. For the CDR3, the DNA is TGTGCCAGCAGCTTCTCAGGTTCGGGGACAGTTCAAGAGACCCAGTACTTC. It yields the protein CASSFSGSGTVQETQYF.

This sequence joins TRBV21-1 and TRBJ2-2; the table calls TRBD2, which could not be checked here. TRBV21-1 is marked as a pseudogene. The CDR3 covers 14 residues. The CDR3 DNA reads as TGTGCCAGCAACTCTTCAAAAAACACCGGGGAGCTGTTTTTT. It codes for CASNSSKNTGELFF.

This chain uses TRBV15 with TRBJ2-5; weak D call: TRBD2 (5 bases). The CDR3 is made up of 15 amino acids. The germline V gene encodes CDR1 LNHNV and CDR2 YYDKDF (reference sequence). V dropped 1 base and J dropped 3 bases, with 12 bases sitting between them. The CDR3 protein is CATSRGRTSEETQYF. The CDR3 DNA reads TGTGCCACCAGCAGAGGGAGAACTAGTGAAGAGACCCAGTACTTC.

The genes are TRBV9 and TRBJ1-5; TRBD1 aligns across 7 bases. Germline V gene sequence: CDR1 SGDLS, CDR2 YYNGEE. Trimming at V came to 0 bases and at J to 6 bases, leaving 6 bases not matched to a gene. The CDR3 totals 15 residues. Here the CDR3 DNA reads TGTGCCAGCAGCGTAGCGGGGACAGCCGGTCAGCCCCAGCATTTT. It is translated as CASSVAGTAGQPQHF.

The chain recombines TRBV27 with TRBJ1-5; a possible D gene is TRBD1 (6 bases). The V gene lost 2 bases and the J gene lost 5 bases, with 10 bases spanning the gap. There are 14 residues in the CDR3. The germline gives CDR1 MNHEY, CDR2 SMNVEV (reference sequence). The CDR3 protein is CASSLRGIYQPQHF. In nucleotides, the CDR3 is TGTGCCAGCAGTTTAAGGGGGATATATCAGCCCCAGCATTTT.

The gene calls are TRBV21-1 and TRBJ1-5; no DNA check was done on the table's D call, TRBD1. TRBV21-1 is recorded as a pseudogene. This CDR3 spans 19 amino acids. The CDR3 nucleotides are TGTGCCAGCAGCAAACAACAGGGGGTTTCTACAGGTAGCAATCAGCCCCAGCATTTT. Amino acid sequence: CASSKQQGVSTGSNQPQHF.

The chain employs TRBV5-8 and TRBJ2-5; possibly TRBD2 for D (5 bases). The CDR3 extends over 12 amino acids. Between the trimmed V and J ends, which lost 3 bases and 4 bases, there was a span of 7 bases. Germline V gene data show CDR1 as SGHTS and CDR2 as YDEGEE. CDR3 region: CASSWAGETQYF. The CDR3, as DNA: TGTGCCAGCAGCTGGGCGGGAGAGACCCAGTACTTC.

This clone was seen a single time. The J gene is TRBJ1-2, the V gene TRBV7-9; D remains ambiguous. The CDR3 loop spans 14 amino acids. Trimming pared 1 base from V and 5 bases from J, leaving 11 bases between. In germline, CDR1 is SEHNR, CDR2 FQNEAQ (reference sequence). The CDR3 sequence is CASSLDGVAYGYTF. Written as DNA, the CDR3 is TGTGCCAGCAGCTTAGACGGGGTCGCTTATGGCTACACCTTC.

CDR3 loop: CASSLWTANTGELFF. CDR3 DNA: TGTGCCAGCAGCTTGTGGACAGCGAACACCGGGGAGCTGTTTTTT. This rearrangement joins TRBV7-2 to TRBJ2-2; weak D call: TRBD1 (6 bases). Germline CDR1 is SGHTA and CDR2 is FQGNSA. The V end lost 3 bases, the J end lost 0 bases, and 8 bases lay between the germline ends. The CDR3 extends over 15 amino acids. The full variable domain, rest sourced from reference TRBV7-2 and TRBJ2-2, is GAGVSQSPSNKVTEKGKDVELRCDPISGHTALYWYRQSLGQGLEFLIYFQGNSAPDKSGLPSDRFSAERTGGSVSTLTIQRTQQEDSAVYLCASSLWTANTGELFFGEGSRLTVL.

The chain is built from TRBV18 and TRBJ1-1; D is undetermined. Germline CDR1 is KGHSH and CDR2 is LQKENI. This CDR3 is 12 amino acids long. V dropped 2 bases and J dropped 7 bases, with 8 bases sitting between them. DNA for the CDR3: TGTGCCAGCTCACCAACGCACAATGAAGCTTTCTTT. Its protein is CASSPTHNEAFF.

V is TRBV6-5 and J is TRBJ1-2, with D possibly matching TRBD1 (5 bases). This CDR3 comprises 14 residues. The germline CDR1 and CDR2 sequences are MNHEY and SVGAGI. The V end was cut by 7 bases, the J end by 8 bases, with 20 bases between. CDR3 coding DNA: TGTGCCAGCACCCTCGGGGGGGGTATAGGGGGCTACACCTTC. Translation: CASTLGGGIGGYTF.

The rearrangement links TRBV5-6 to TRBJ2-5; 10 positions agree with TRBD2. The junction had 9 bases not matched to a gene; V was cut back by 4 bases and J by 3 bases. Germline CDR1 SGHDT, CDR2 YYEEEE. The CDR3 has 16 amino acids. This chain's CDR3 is CASSIFRTSGEETQYF. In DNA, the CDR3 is TGTGCCAGCAGCATCTTCCGGACTAGCGGAGAAGAGACCCAGTACTTC.